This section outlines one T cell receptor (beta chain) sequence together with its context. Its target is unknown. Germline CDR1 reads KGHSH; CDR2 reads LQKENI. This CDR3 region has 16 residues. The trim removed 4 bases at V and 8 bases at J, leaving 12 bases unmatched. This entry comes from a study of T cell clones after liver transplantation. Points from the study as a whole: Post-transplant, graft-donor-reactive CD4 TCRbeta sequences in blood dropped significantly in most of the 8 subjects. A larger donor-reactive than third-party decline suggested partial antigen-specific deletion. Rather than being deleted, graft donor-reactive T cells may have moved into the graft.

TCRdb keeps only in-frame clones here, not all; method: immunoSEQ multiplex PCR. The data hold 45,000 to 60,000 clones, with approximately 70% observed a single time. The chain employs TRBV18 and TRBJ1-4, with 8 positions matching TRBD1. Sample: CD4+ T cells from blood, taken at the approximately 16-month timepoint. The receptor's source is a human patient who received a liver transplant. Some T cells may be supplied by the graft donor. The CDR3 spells CASSLNRGTSGEKLFF. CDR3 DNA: TGTGCCAGCTCACTAAACAGGGGGACGTCAGGGGAAAAACTGTTTTTT.